The rows below give T cell receptor beta chains drawn from one sample of a study of brain metastases from non-small cell lung cancer. The assay was immunoSEQ multiplex PCR, and TCRdb's table has in-frame clones only and misses some. The sample contains 1,000 to 1,500 clones, 80% to 90% of which appear only once. Input material: tumor-adjacent normal tissue. The receptors come from a donor at least 40 years old with non-small cell lung cancer. Each CDR3 is given with its conserved first and last residue.

j_call v_call cdr3_aa
TRBJ1-2 TRBV6-5 CASGRGGNDGYTF
TRBJ2-2 TRBV27 CASSSGRGYTGELFF
TRBJ2-4 TRBV5-4 CASSLDLLGANIQYF
TRBJ1-5 TRBV7-2 CASSLSAGQEVSHF
TRBJ1-1 TRBV19 CASSIAWGRANTEAFF
TRBJ2-6 TRBV19 CTSSSSTSGTNVLTF
TRBJ1-6 TRBV13 CASSPGTGEASPLHF
TRBJ1-2 TRBV30 CAGGAAYGYTF
TRBJ1-1 TRBV7-3 CASSLMAQGMGEAFF
TRBJ1-6 TRBV5-6 CASSWGNSPLHF
TRBJ1-2 TRBV14 CASSQLGREAYGYTF
TRBJ1-5 TRBV7-2 CASSLDWQGYQPQHF
TRBJ2-7 TRBV27 CASNFQGLEQYF
TRBJ1-5 TRBV29-1 CSAADGEKPQHF
TRBJ2-3 TRBV2 CASRLGGGRSADTQYF
TRBJ2-2 TRBV19 CASGDRGGSGELFF
TRBJ1-5 TRBV2 CASTPEGQYNQPQHF
TRBJ1-1 TRBV30 CASKLGVRTEAFF
TRBJ2-3 TRBV5-1 CASSPDRGTDTQYF
TRBJ1-5 TRBV12-5 CASGLTGGFYQPQHF
TRBJ1-3 TRBV6-1 CASSEAQGQGSYTIYF
TRBJ1-2 TRBV2 CASSPQGGAGYTF
TRBJ2-3 TRBV7-3 CASSLFPGGTDTQYF
TRBJ1-5 TRBV24-1 CVTSDFPYKTGKDQPQHF
TRBJ2-5 TRBV28 CASSFPERSQETQYF